This T cell receptor beta chain stems from a study of shared clonotypes between healthy human individuals. This table comes from immunoSEQ multiplex PCR, and its TCRdb copy is limited to in-frame clones, with some not included. This repertoire shows about 680,000 clones, about three quarters found once; its top ten account for more than 1.5%. Points from the study as a whole: Sampling included only blood; tissue repertoires likely differ.

This CDR3 is 15 amino acids long. The V end lost 4 bases, the J end lost 4 bases, and 15 bases lay between the germline ends. CDR1 SGHNT and CDR2 YYREEE come from the germline V gene (reference sequence). In this sample, this clone turned up many times. Antigen: not known. This receptor was obtained from a woman aged 25 to 45 in good health. What was sequenced was memory CD4+ T cells sorted from blood. The sample's subset: CD45RA-negative fraction. This chain uses TRBV5-4 with TRBJ2-1; D might be TRBD1 (6 bases). DNA for the CDR3: TGTGCCAGCAGCCTCAGGGACATCCCATACAATGAGCAGTTCTTC. Its translation: CASSLRDIPYNEQFF.